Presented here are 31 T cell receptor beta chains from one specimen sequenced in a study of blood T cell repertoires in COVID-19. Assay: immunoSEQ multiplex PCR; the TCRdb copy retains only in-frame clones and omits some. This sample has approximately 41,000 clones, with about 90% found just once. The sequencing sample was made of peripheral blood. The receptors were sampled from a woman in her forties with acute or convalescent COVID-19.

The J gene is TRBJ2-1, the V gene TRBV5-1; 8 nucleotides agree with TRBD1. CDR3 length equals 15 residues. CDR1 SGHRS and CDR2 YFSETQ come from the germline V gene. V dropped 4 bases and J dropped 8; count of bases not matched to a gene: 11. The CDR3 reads CASSPLSTGADEQFF. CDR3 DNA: TGCGCCAGCAGCCCATTATCGACAGGGGCGGATGAGCAGTTCTTC. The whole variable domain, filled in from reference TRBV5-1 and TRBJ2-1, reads KAGVTQTPRYLIKTRGQQVTLSCSPISGHRSVSWYQQTPGQGLQFLFEYFSETQRNKGNFPGRFSGRQFSNSRSEMNVSTLELGDSALYLCASSPLSTGADEQFFGPGTRLTVL.

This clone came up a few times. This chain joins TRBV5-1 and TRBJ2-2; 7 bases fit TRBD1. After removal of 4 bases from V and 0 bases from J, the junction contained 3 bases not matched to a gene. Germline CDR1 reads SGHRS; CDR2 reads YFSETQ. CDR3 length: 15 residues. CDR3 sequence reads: CASSLDRSNTGELFF. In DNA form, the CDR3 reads TGCGCCAGCAGCCTGGACAGGTCGAACACCGGGGAGCTGTTTTTT.

The CDR3 reads CATSDSGKIYGYTF. The CDR3 coding sequence is TGTGCCACCAGTGATTCCGGGAAGATCTATGGCTACACCTTC. The genes are TRBV24-1 and TRBJ1-2; D gene ambiguous. Germline values: CDR1 KGHDR, CDR2 SFDVKD. The CDR3 has 14 residues. Between the trimmed V and J ends, which lost 2 bases and 4 bases, there was a span of 10 bases.

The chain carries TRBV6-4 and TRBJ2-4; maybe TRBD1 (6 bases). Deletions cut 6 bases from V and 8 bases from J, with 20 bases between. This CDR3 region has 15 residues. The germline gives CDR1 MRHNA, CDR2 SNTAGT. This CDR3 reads CASSPTGGSQDIQYF. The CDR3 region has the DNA TGTGCCAGCAGCCCAACTGGGGGCTCTCAGGACATTCAGTACTTC.

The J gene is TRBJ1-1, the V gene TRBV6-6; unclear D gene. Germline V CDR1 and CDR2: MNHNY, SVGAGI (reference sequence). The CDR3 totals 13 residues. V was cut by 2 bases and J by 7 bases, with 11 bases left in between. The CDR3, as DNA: TGTGCCAGCAGTTACCCAACAGCTGTTGAAGCTTTCTTT. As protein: CASSYPTAVEAFF.

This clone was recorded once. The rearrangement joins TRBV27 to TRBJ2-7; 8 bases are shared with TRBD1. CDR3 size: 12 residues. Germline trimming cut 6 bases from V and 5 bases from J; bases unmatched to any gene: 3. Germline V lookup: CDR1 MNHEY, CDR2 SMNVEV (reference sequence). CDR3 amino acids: CASRTGADEQYF. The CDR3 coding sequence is TGTGCCAGCAGGACAGGGGCCGACGAGCAGTACTTC.

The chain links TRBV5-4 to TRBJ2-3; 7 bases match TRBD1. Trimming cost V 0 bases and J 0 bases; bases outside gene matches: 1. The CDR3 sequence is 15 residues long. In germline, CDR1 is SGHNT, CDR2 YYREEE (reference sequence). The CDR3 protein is CASSLVQGSTDTQYF. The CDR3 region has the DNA TGTGCCAGCAGCTTGGTACAGGGGAGCACAGATACGCAGTATTTT.

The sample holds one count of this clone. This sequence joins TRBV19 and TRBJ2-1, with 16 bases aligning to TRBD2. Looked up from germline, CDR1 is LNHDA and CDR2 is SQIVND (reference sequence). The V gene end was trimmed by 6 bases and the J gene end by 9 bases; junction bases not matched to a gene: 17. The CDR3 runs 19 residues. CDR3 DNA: TGTGCCAGTAGCCCACGCGGGACTAGCGGGAGGGCCGGTAATCTTGAGCAGTTCTTC. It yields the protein CASSPRGTSGRAGNLEQFF.

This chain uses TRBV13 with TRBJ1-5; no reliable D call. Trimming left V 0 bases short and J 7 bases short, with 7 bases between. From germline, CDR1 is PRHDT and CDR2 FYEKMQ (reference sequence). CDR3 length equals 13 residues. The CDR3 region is CASSLGAGQPQHF. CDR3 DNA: TGTGCCAGCAGCTTAGGGGCGGGGCAGCCCCAGCATTTT.

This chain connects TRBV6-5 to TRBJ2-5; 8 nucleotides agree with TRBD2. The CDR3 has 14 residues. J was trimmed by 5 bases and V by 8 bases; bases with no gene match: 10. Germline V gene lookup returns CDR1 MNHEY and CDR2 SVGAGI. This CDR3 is CASARSGSGETQYF. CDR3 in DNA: TGTGCCAGCGCGCGAAGCGGGAGCGGTGAGACCCAGTACTTC.

CDR3 amino acids: CASSVGSGSSYEQYF. For the CDR3, the DNA is TGTGCCAGCAGCGTTGGGAGCGGGAGCTCCTACGAGCAGTACTTC. The chain combines TRBV9 with TRBJ2-7; 8 bases fit TRBD2. CDR1 and CDR2 from the germline V gene are SGDLS and YYNGEE. Unmatched junction bases numbered 4, after V lost 2 bases and J lost 0 bases. This CDR3 is built from 15 residues.

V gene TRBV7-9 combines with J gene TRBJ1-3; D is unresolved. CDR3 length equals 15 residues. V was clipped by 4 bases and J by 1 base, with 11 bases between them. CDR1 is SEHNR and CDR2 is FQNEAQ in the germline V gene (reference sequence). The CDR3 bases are TGTGCCAGCAGCTCGACGAGGAGTTCTGGAAACACCATATATTTT. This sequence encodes CASSSTRSSGNTIYF.

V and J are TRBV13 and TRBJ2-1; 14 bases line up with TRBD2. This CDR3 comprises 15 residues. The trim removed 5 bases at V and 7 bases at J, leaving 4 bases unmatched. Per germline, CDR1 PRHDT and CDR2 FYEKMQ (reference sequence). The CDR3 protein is CASSRTSGRKNEQFF. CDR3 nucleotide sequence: TGTGCCAGCAGCCGGACTAGCGGGAGGAAGAATGAGCAGTTCTTC.

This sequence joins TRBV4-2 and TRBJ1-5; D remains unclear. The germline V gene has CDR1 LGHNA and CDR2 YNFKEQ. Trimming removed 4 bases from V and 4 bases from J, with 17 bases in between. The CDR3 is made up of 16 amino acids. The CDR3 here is CASSPRSSFPNQPQHF. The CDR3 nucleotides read TGTGCCAGCAGCCCCCGTAGTTCTTTTCCAAATCAGCCCCAGCATTTT.

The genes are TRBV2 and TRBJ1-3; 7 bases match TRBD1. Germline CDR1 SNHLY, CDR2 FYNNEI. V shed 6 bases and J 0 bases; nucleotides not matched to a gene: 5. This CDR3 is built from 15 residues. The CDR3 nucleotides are TGTGCCAGCAGGGAACAGGGGAGCTCTGGAAACACCATATATTTT. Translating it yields CASREQGSSGNTIYF.

In nucleotides, the CDR3 is TGTGCCAGCAGTGAAGGGCCTAACACTGAAGCTTTCTTT. This sequence encodes CASSEGPNTEAFF. V usage is TRBV2 and J usage is TRBJ1-1; D is uncertain. Germline lookup yields CDR1 SNHLY and CDR2 FYNNEI. The CDR3 has 13 amino acids. The V end lost 1 base, the J end lost 2 bases, and 5 bases lay between the germline ends.

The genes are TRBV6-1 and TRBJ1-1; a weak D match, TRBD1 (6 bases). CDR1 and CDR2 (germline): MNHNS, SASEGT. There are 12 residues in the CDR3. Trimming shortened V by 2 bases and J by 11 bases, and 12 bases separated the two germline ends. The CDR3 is CASSEMRQGAFF. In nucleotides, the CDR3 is TGTGCCAGCAGTGAAATGAGGCAGGGGGCTTTCTTT.

The chain's CDR3 is CASSQNRGLNTEAFF. Written as DNA, the CDR3 is TGTGCCAGCTCACAGAACAGGGGACTGAACACTGAAGCTTTCTTT. V and J are TRBV18 and TRBJ1-1; the match to TRBD1 covers 7 bases. This CDR3 has 15 amino acids. Losses at the gene ends were 4 bases for V and 0 bases for J; bases not matched to a gene: 5. Germline assignment: CDR1 KGHSH and CDR2 LQKENI.

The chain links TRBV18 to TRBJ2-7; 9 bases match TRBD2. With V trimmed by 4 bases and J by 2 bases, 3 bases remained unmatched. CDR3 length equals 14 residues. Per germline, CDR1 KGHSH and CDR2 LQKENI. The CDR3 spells CASSRGGGAYEQYF. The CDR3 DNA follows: TGTGCCAGCTCACGAGGCGGGGGGGCCTACGAGCAGTACTTC.

The CDR3, as DNA: TGTGCCAGCAGCTTGTTAGGACAGGGTGCCTCACTCCCCTACGAGCAGTACTTC. Its translation: CASSLLGQGASLPYEQYF. This chain links TRBV5-4 with TRBJ2-7, with 8 bases fitting TRBD1. The CDR3 runs 18 residues. The junction had 14 bases not matched to a gene; V was cut back by 1 base and J by 2 bases. Germline loops: CDR1 SGHNT, CDR2 YYREEE (reference sequence).

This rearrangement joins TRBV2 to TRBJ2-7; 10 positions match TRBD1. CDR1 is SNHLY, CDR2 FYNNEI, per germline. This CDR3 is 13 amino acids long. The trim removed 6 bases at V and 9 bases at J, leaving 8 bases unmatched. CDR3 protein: CASSRDRGQVQYF. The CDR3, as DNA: TGTGCCAGCAGCCGGGACAGGGGTCAGGTGCAGTACTTC. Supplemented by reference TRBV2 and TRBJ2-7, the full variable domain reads EPEVTQTPSHQVTQMGQEVILRCVPISNHLYFYWYRQILGQKVEFLVSFYNNEISEKSEIFDDQFSVERPDGSNFTLKIRSTKLEDSAMYFCASSRDRGQVQYFGPGTRLTVT.

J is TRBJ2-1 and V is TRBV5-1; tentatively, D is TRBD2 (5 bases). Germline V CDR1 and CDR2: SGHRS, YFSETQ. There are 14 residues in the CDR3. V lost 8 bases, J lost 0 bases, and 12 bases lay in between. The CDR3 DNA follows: TGCGCCAGTTATGAAGGGAGCTCCTACAATGAGCAGTTCTTC. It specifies CASYEGSSYNEQFF.

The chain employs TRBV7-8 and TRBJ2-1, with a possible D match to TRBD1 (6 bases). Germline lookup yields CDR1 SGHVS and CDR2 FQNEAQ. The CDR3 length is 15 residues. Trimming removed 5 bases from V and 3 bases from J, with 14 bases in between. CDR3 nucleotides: TGTGCCAGCAGCCACCCCCGGGACATCTACAATGAGCAGTTCTTC. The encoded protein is CASSHPRDIYNEQFF.

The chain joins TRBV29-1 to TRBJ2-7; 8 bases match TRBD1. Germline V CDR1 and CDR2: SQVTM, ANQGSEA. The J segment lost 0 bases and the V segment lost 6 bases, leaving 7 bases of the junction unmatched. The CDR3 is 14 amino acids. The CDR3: CSVLTGDFSYEQYF. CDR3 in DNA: TGCAGCGTCCTGACAGGGGATTTCTCCTACGAGCAGTACTTC.

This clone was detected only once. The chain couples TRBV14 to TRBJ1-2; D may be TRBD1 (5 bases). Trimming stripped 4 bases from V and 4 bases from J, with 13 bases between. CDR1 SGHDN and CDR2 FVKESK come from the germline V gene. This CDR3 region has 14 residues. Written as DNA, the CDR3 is TGTGCCAGCAGCCCGTTTGGGGGGGGCTATGGCTACACCTTC. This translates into CASSPFGGGYGYTF.

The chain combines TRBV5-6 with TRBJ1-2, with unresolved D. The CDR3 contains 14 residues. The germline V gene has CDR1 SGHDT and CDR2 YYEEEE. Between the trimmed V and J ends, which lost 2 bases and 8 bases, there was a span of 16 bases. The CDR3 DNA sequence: TGTGCCAGCAGCTTTCTCCCGGCCTCGGGGGGCTACACCTTC. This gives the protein CASSFLPASGGYTF. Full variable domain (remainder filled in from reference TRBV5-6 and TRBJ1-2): DAGVTQSPTHLIKTRGQQVTLRCSPKSGHDTVSWYQQALGQGPQFIFQYYEEEERQRGNFPDRFSGHQFPNYSSELNVNALLLGDSALYLCASSFLPASGGYTFGSGTRLTVV.

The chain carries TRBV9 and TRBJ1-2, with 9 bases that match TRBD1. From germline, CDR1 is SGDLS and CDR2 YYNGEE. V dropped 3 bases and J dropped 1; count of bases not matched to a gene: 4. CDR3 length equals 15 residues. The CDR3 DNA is TGTGCCAGCAGCGGACGGACAGGGGTTAACTATGGCTACACCTTC. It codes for CASSGRTGVNYGYTF. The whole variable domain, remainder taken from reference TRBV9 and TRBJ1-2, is DSGVTQTPKHLITATGQRVTLRCSPRSGDLSVYWYQQSLDQGLQFLIQYYNGEERAKGNILERFSAQQFPDLHSELNLSSLELGDSALYFCASSGRTGVNYGYTFGSGTRLTVV.

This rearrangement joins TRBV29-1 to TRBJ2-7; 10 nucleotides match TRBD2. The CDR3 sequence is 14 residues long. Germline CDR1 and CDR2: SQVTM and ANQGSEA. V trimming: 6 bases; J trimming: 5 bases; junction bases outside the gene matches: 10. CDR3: CSVRPSGSSHEQYF. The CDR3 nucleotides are TGCAGCGTCCGCCCTAGCGGGAGTTCCCACGAGCAGTACTTC.

CDR3 DNA sequence: TGCGCCAGCAGCCGGGATAGCAATCAGCCCCAGCATTTT. The encoded protein is CASSRDSNQPQHF. This chain connects TRBV5-1 to TRBJ1-5; D is undetermined. The V and J ends lost 4 bases and 0 bases respectively, with 5 bases between them. The CDR3 spans 13 residues. CDR1 is SGHRS, CDR2 YFSETQ, per germline.

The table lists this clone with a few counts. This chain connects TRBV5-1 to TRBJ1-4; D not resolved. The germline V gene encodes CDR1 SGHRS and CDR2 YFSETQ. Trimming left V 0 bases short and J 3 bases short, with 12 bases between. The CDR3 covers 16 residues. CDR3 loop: CASSLATAAANEKLFF. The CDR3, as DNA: TGCGCCAGCAGCTTGGCCACGGCGGCAGCTAATGAAAAACTGTTTTTT.

CDR3 residues: CASSSNLANSYEQYF. CDR3 sequence (DNA): TGTGCCAGCAGCTCCAACTTAGCGAACTCCTACGAGCAGTACTTC. The chain couples TRBV7-9 to TRBJ2-7; TRBD2 is a possible D gene (5 bases). This CDR3 has 15 amino acids. Germline V lookup: CDR1 SEHNR, CDR2 FQNEAQ (reference sequence). Trimming pared 4 bases from V and 0 bases from J, leaving 13 bases between.